The 23 T cell receptor beta chains presented below share a single source sample, sequenced in a study of beta chain features in type 1 diabetes. Expressed TCRB transcripts were sequenced after all isolated RNA was converted to cDNA. Here immunoSEQ multiplex PCR was the method, and the copy in TCRdb shows in-frame clones only, minus some. Here the sample spans 350,000 to 400,000 clones, roughly 15% being singletons. Input material: naive CD4+ T cells from blood. All receptors derive from a young woman in good health.

The chain couples TRBV5-1 to TRBJ2-7; the match to TRBD1 covers 7 bases. CDR3 length: 15 residues. V dropped 1 base and J dropped 0; count of bases not matched to a gene: 4. Germline V gene lookup returns CDR1 SGHRS and CDR2 YFSETQ. This CDR3 reads CASSLPGQSSYEQYF. As DNA, the CDR3 is TGCGCCAGCAGCTTGCCGGGACAGTCCTCCTACGAGCAGTACTTC.

This clone was recorded a few times. V is TRBV6-1 and J is TRBJ2-5; weak D call: TRBD2 (5 bases). This CDR3 comprises 16 residues. Trimming pared 3 bases from V and 5 bases from J, leaving 19 bases between. Germline V gene lookup returns CDR1 MNHNS and CDR2 SASEGT. CDR3 DNA: TGTGCCAGCAGTGATATAGCGTTACCTCCTTCGGAGACCCAGTACTTC. This gives the protein CASSDIALPPSETQYF.

This clone was observed a few times. The chain employs TRBV29-1 and TRBJ2-3; 9 bases agree with TRBD1. V was clipped by 1 base and J by 1 base; unmatched bases: 0. The CDR3 runs to 14 residues. Per germline, CDR1 SQVTM and CDR2 ANQGSEA. DNA of the CDR3: TGCAGCGTTGAAGGGGACAGGGGCACAGATACGCAGTATTTT. It translates to CSVEGDRGTDTQYF.

This clone has a handful of counts. The J gene is TRBJ1-1, the V gene TRBV6-1; D is unclear. The CDR3 totals 13 residues. Germline values: CDR1 MNHNS, CDR2 SASEGT. Between the trimmed V and J ends, which lost 0 bases and 1 base, there was a span of 3 bases. The CDR3 DNA is TGTGCCAGCAGTGAAGCTCAGAACACTGAAGCTTTCTTT. It specifies CASSEAQNTEAFF.

In its sample, this clone was seen a few times. The chain joins TRBV10-3 to TRBJ1-4; D gene ambiguous. V was trimmed by 4 bases and J by 0 bases, leaving 6 bases between them. Per the germline V gene, CDR1 is ENHRY and CDR2 is SYGVKD. This CDR3 has 14 residues. The CDR3 coding sequence is TGTGCCATCAGTGCAGGCGCAACTAATGAAAAACTGTTTTTT. It encodes CAISAGATNEKLFF.

The sample holds a few counts of this clone. The rearrangement links TRBV30 to TRBJ1-2; no definite D call. Germline CDR1 reads GTSNPN; CDR2 reads SVGIG (reference sequence). The V end was cut by 1 base, the J end by 0 bases, with 9 bases between. CDR3 length equals 14 residues. In DNA, the CDR3 is TGTGCCTGGAGTGGCCGCGCTACTAACTATGGCTACACCTTC. Its protein is CAWSGRATNYGYTF.

This clone was detected a few times. The rearrangement joins TRBV30 to TRBJ2-1; D is undetermined. With 0 bases removed from V and 6 bases from J, the gap between germline ends came to 6 bases. CDR1 GTSNPN and CDR2 SVGIG come from the germline V gene (reference sequence). CDR3 length: 12 residues. Written as DNA, the CDR3 is TGTGCCTGGAGTGTCCTCCTCAATGAGCAGTTCTTC. It translates to CAWSVLLNEQFF.

The V gene is TRBV9, the J gene TRBJ2-1; TRBD2 agrees at 7 bases. Looked up from germline, CDR1 is SGDLS and CDR2 is YYNGEE. J gave up 5 bases and V 0 bases, and 5 bases lay outside the gene matches. This CDR3 has 15 residues. The CDR3 sequence: CASSVDGRSDNEQFF. CDR3 coding DNA: TGTGCCAGCAGCGTAGACGGGAGGAGTGACAATGAGCAGTTCTTC.

This clone has a handful of counts. The chain combines TRBV28 with TRBJ2-7, with TRBD1 identical over 10 bases. CDR1 and CDR2 from the germline V gene are MDHEN and SYDVKM. With V trimmed by 6 bases and J by 4 bases, 12 bases remained unmatched. The CDR3 runs 16 residues. The CDR3 nucleotides read TGTGCCAGCAGGGCGGCCGGGACAGGGGTTAAGTACGAGCAGTACTTC. It yields the protein CASRAAGTGVKYEQYF.

This clone was seen more than once but under ten times. The V gene is TRBV2, the J gene TRBJ1-2, with TRBD1 identical over 8 bases. The germline gives CDR1 SNHLY, CDR2 FYNNEI. The J segment lost 4 bases and the V segment lost 7 bases, leaving 8 bases of the junction unmatched. The CDR3 is made up of 14 amino acids. CDR3 sequence: CASIKATGAYGYTF. CDR3 DNA sequence: TGTGCCAGCATCAAAGCGACAGGGGCCTATGGCTACACCTTC. Full variable domain (outside the CDR3, taken from reference TRBV2 and TRBJ1-2): EPEVTQTPSHQVTQMGQEVILRCVPISNHLYFYWYRQILGQKVEFLVSFYNNEISEKSEIFDDQFSVERPDGSNFTLKIRSTKLEDSAMYFCASIKATGAYGYTFGSGTRLTVV.

In this sample, this clone turned up a few times. The rearrangement uses TRBV7-6 and TRBJ2-1, with a tentative D call TRBD1 (5 bases). This CDR3 is built from 12 residues. Germline V gene data show CDR1 as SGHVS and CDR2 as FNYEAQ. Trimming stripped 5 bases from V and 10 bases from J, with 12 bases between. In DNA, the CDR3 is TGTGCCAGCAGCCACGTGGGGCGCGAGCAGTTCTTC. It translates to CASSHVGREQFF.

The sample holds a few counts of this clone. This chain joins TRBV29-1 and TRBJ2-3, with 7 positions matching TRBD1. CDR1 is SQVTM and CDR2 is ANQGSEA in the germline V gene. Trimming removed 6 bases from V and 7 bases from J; junction bases left unmatched: 7. The CDR3 has 12 residues. The CDR3 DNA is TGCAGCGTCGACGGACAGGAGAATACGCAGTATTTT. It encodes CSVDGQENTQYF.

To note about this clone: Other nucleotide sequences in the sample specify the same CDR3. The chain is built from TRBV20-1 and TRBJ2-7, with a tentative D call TRBD1 (5 bases). Germline CDR1 reads DFQATT; CDR2 reads SNEGSKA (reference sequence). The length of the CDR3 is 11 residues. The V gene lost 3 bases and the J gene lost 4 bases, with 7 bases spanning the gap. Written as DNA, the CDR3 is TGCAGTGCTAGTAGGGGATACGAGCAGTACTTC. This codes for CSASRGYEQYF.

The sample holds a few counts of this clone. V usage is TRBV30 and J usage is TRBJ1-1; 7 nucleotides align to TRBD1. Germline V gene lookup returns CDR1 GTSNPN and CDR2 SVGIG (reference sequence). Germline trimming cut 7 bases from V and 0 bases from J; bases unmatched to any gene: 5. The CDR3 consists of 13 residues. CDR3 bases: TGTGCCTTACAGGGGAATATGAACACTGAAGCTTTCTTT. This gives the protein CALQGNMNTEAFF.

The V and J genes are TRBV28 and TRBJ1-5, with D uncertain. V lost 5 bases and J lost 0, with 11 bases in between. CDR1 is MDHEN and CDR2 is SYDVKM in the germline V gene. The CDR3 contains 15 residues. As DNA, the CDR3 is TGTGCCAGCAGTATATCTCGACATAGCAATCAGCCCCAGCATTTT. Translating it yields CASSISRHSNQPQHF. Drawing the rest from reference TRBV28 and TRBJ1-5, the complete variable domain is DVKVTQSSRYLVKRTGEKVFLECVQDMDHENMFWYRQDPGLGLRLIYFSYDVKMKEKGDIPEGYSVSREKKERFSLILESASTNQTSMYLCASSISRHSNQPQHFGDGTRLSIL.

This clone turned up a few times. The CDR3 spells CASSQGYEGPEQYF. CDR3 DNA: TGTGCCAGCAGCCAAGGTTATGAGGGCCCCGAGCAGTACTTC. The J gene is TRBJ2-7, the V gene TRBV4-2; TRBD2 might be the D (5 bases). This CDR3 is 14 amino acids long. The V end was cut by 1 base, the J end by 6 bases, with 13 bases between. In germline, CDR1 is LGHNA, CDR2 YNFKEQ.

The sample holds a few counts of this clone. This sequence joins TRBV5-6 and TRBJ2-5; D might be TRBD1 (6 bases). CDR3 size: 15 residues. The germline V gene has CDR1 SGHDT and CDR2 YYEEEE. Trimming left V 4 bases short and J 5 bases short, with 18 bases between. The chain's CDR3 is CASSIPQGGRETQYF. CDR3 DNA sequence: TGTGCCAGCAGCATACCACAGGGTGGACGGGAGACCCAGTACTTC.

The table lists this clone with a few counts. The chain recombines TRBV15 with TRBJ1-4; D is perhaps TRBD1 (6 bases). From germline, CDR1 is LNHNV and CDR2 YYDKDF (reference sequence). V lost 7 bases and J lost 6, with 21 bases in between. The length of the CDR3 is 16 residues. This CDR3 reads CATTHELQGIDEKLFF. The DNA for the CDR3 is TGTGCCACCACCCATGAACTGCAGGGGATTGATGAAAAACTGTTTTTT.

The table lists this clone with a few counts. The rearrangement joins TRBV14 to TRBJ2-7; TRBD1 aligns across 8 bases. CDR3 size: 14 residues. V was pared by 2 bases and J by 6 bases, with 6 bases of the junction left unmatched. Germline lookup yields CDR1 SGHDN and CDR2 FVKESK. For the CDR3, the DNA is TGTGCCAGCAGCCAAACCAGGGGGCATGGCGAGCAGTACTTC. This codes for CASSQTRGHGEQYF. The full variable domain, completed using reference TRBV14 and TRBJ2-7, is EAGVTQFPSHSVIEKGQTVTLRCDPISGHDNLYWYRRVMGKEIKFLLHFVKESKQDESGMPNNRFLAERTGGTYSTLKVQPAELEDSGVYFCASSQTRGHGEQYFGPGTRLTVT.

The chain recombines TRBV28 with TRBJ2-7; 9 bases line up with TRBD1. V trimming: 6 bases; J trimming: 0 bases; junction bases outside the gene matches: 9. CDR1 is MDHEN, CDR2 SYDVKM, per germline. This CDR3 contains 16 residues. The CDR3 sequence: CASRPPPGQGSYEQYF. The CDR3 nucleotides are TGTGCCAGCAGACCTCCCCCGGGACAGGGCTCCTACGAGCAGTACTTC.

This clone has just a few counts. The rearrangement uses TRBV15 and TRBJ1-5, with D possibly being TRBD1 (6 bases). Germline V lookup: CDR1 LNHNV, CDR2 YYDKDF (reference sequence). Trimming pared 6 bases from V and 4 bases from J, leaving 16 bases between. CDR3 size: 15 residues. Written as DNA, the CDR3 is TGTGCCACCAGTACGGGACAAGTCCGGAATCAGCCCCAGCATTTT. As protein: CATSTGQVRNQPQHF. The full variable domain, in which reference TRBV15 and TRBJ1-5 provide the parts outside the CDR3, is DAMVIQNPRYQVTQFGKPVTLSCSQTLNHNVMYWYQQKSSQAPKLLFHYYDKDFNNEADTPDNFQSRRPNTSFCFLDIRSPGLGDTAMYLCATSTGQVRNQPQHFGDGTRLSIL.

The V call is TRBV28, the J call TRBJ2-5; TRBD2 is a possible D gene (7 bases). Germline-derived CDR1 and CDR2 are MDHEN and SYDVKM. V was pared by 3 bases and J by 3 bases, with 11 bases between. The CDR3 consists of 14 residues. The CDR3, as DNA: TGTGCCAGCAGTTTCGGGGGGCGCAAAGAGACCCAGTACTTC. It encodes CASSFGGRKETQYF.

This clone was counted a few times. CDR3 amino acids: CASSPGQGRVGETQYF. The CDR3 DNA is TGTGCCAGCAGCCCCGGACAGGGCAGGGTAGGGGAGACCCAGTACTTC. The chain combines TRBV7-6 with TRBJ2-5, with 8 bases identical to TRBD1. CDR1 is SGHVS, CDR2 FNYEAQ, per germline. The CDR3 consists of 16 residues. Germline trimming cut 5 bases from V and 5 bases from J; bases unmatched to any gene: 13.